These 24 T cell receptor beta chains originate from one sample sequenced in a study of OX40 agonist ivuxolimab in advanced cancers. TCRdb keeps only in-frame clones here, not all; method: immunoSEQ multiplex PCR. The profile shows roughly 100,000 clones, about four fifths of them singletons. This specimen consisted of CD4+ or CD8+ T cells sorted from blood, obtained in a trial of the OX40 agonist ivuxolimab. Receptors were obtained from an adult with an advanced solid tumor such as melanoma, head and neck, liver or kidney cancer.

The chain is built from TRBV19 and TRBJ1-2, with D possibly being TRBD1 (5 bases). V was shortened by 0 bases and J by 4 bases, with 12 bases between the two germline ends. This CDR3 region has 15 residues. CDR1 LNHDA and CDR2 SQIVND come from the germline V gene (reference sequence). CDR3 in DNA: TGTGCCAGTAGTATAGATCTAAGGACAACCTATGGCTACACCTTC. This sequence encodes CASSIDLRTTYGYTF. Full variable domain (rest looked up from reference TRBV19 and TRBJ1-2): DGGITQSPKYLFRKEGQNVTLSCEQNLNHDAMYWYRQDPGQGLRLIYYSQIVNDFQKGDIAEGYSVSREKKESFPLTVTSAQKNPTAFYLCASSIDLRTTYGYTFGSGTRLTVV.

The chain recombines TRBV11-2 with TRBJ1-2, with 8 positions matching TRBD1. This CDR3 is 14 amino acids long. Germline-derived CDR1 and CDR2 are SGHAT and FQNNGV. The V and J ends lost 5 bases and 8 bases, in that order; junction bases with no gene match: 10. CDR3 sequence reads: CASSRSGGAGGYTF. CDR3 bases: TGTGCCAGCAGCCGTTCAGGGGGCGCAGGCGGCTACACCTTC.

There are a few counts of this clone. This rearrangement joins TRBV9 to TRBJ2-7, with 10 bases aligning to TRBD1. In germline, CDR1 is SGDLS, CDR2 YYNGEE. With 3 bases clipped from V and 1 base from J, the junction kept 4 bases outside the gene matches. The CDR3 length is 15 residues. The CDR3 is CASSATGGLSYEQYF. Here the CDR3 DNA reads TGTGCCAGCAGCGCGACAGGGGGCCTATCCTACGAGCAGTACTTC.

The chain links TRBV6-6 to TRBJ2-7; D unresolved. Germline V gene data show CDR1 as MNHNY and CDR2 as SVGAGI (reference sequence). Trimming shortened V by 0 bases and J by 3 bases, and 6 bases separated the two germline ends. This CDR3 has 13 amino acids. CDR3 in DNA: TGTGCCAGCAGTTACTCTGGGCACTACGAGCAGTACTTC. The encoded protein is CASSYSGHYEQYF.

The chain recombines TRBV28 with TRBJ2-7; 12 nucleotides line up with TRBD2. Germline V gives CDR1 MDHEN, CDR2 SYDVKM. Losses at the gene ends were 6 bases for V and 1 base for J; bases not matched to a gene: 4. The CDR3 spans 15 residues. The CDR3 protein is CASRPGLAGSYEQYF. CDR3 in DNA: TGTGCCAGCAGACCGGGACTAGCGGGTTCCTACGAGCAGTACTTC.

In this sample, this clone turned up once. CDR3 amino acids: CATSSAAGLRVRTQYF. CDR3 in DNA: TGTGCCACCAGCAGCGCGGCGGGCCTCCGAGTTCGGACCCAGTACTTC. The V call is TRBV15, the J call TRBJ2-5; TRBD2 might be the D (5 bases). The germline V gene encodes CDR1 LNHNV and CDR2 YYDKDF (reference sequence). Trimming shortened V by 3 bases and J by 7 bases, and 21 bases separated the two germline ends. The CDR3 contains 16 residues.

The chain couples TRBV29-1 to TRBJ2-7; 7 nucleotides align to TRBD1. Per the germline V gene, CDR1 is SQVTM and CDR2 is ANQGSEA. V was pared by 0 bases and J by 3 bases, with 5 bases of the junction left unmatched. The CDR3 consists of 14 residues. CDR3 amino acids: CSVEDPPGGYEQYF. The DNA of the CDR3 is TGCAGCGTTGAAGACCCCCCAGGGGGCTACGAGCAGTACTTC.

This sequence joins TRBV5-1 and TRBJ1-2, with 11 bases aligning to TRBD1. This CDR3 has 15 residues. V lost 3 bases and J lost 4; bases outside the gene matches: 5. In germline, CDR1 is SGHRS, CDR2 YFSETQ. In nucleotides, the CDR3 is TGCGCCAGCAGCTCGTCCGGGACAGGGGGCTATGGCTACACCTTC. Its translation: CASSSSGTGGYGYTF.

The chain combines TRBV14 with TRBJ1-4; the D is unclear. Germline CDR1 is SGHDN and CDR2 is FVKESK. V lost 1 base and J 8 bases, leaving 20 bases between the germline ends. The CDR3 runs 17 residues. The CDR3 spells CASSQGRWRSFGEKLFF. CDR3 DNA sequence: TGTGCCAGCAGCCAAGGGCGGTGGCGGAGCTTTGGGGAAAAACTGTTTTTT.

The rearrangement links TRBV10-2 to TRBJ2-7; TRBD1 matches 7 bases. Losses at the gene ends were 7 bases for V and 2 bases for J; bases not matched to a gene: 11. CDR1 and CDR2 from the germline V gene are WSHSY and SAAADI. The CDR3 has 15 residues. The CDR3 bases are TGCGCCAGCAACGCAATTACGGGACAGACCTACGAGCAGTACTTC. Amino acid sequence: CASNAITGQTYEQYF.

The chain carries TRBV6-5 and TRBJ1-2; no definite D call. CDR3 size: 14 residues. Trimming cost V 5 bases and J 8 bases, with 18 bases left between them. From germline, CDR1 is MNHEY and CDR2 SVGAGI. The CDR3, as DNA: TGTGCCAGCAGTCCCCGAGCGGCGGGAGTCGGCTACACCTTC. This codes for CASSPRAAGVGYTF.

The chain combines TRBV7-6 with TRBJ2-1; 8 bases agree with TRBD2. V lost 4 bases, J lost 7 bases, and 9 bases stayed unmatched. The CDR3 covers 15 residues. Germline V lookup: CDR1 SGHVS, CDR2 FNYEAQ. CDR3 nucleotides: TGTGCCAGCAGCTATACTAGCGGACCTGGGAATGAGCAGTTCTTC. It translates to CASSYTSGPGNEQFF. The full variable domain, rest sourced from reference TRBV7-6 and TRBJ2-1, is GAGVSQSPRYKVTKRGQDVALRCDPISGHVSLYWYRQALGQGPEFLTYFNYEAQQDKSGLPNDRFSAERPEGSISTLTIQRTEQRDSAMYRCASSYTSGPGNEQFFGPGTRLTVL.

The chain joins TRBV18 to TRBJ2-1; 9 bases are shared with TRBD2. Germline CDR1 is KGHSH and CDR2 is LQKENI. The CDR3 is 15 amino acids. Trimming at V came to 3 bases and at J to 2 bases, leaving 2 bases not matched to a gene. CDR3 nucleotide sequence: TGTGCCAGCTCACCCCAGCGGGAGGCCTACAATGAGCAGTTCTTC. Protein: CASSPQREAYNEQFF.

The chain carries TRBV29-1 and TRBJ2-7; 10 bases are shared with TRBD2. The CDR3 loop spans 16 amino acids. Germline CDR1 SQVTM, CDR2 ANQGSEA. V lost 4 bases to trimming and J lost 0 bases; unmatched junction nucleotides: 9. CDR3 coding DNA: TGCAGCGTTGGAAGGCTAGCGGGAGCGAGCTCCTACGAGCAGTACTTC. Its protein is CSVGRLAGASSYEQYF.

The J gene is TRBJ2-7, the V gene TRBV5-6; a possible D gene is TRBD1 (6 bases). V was clipped by 5 bases and J by 0 bases, with 15 bases between them. This CDR3 region has 15 residues. CDR1 is SGHDT and CDR2 is YYEEEE in the germline V gene. CDR3 sequence (DNA): TGTGCCAGCAGGTCCCCAGGGGATTCCTCCTACGAGCAGTACTTC. Translating it yields CASRSPGDSSYEQYF.

The chain links TRBV7-9 to TRBJ2-2; a weak D match, TRBD2 (6 bases). Germline V lookup: CDR1 SEHNR, CDR2 FQNEAQ (reference sequence). This CDR3 contains 15 residues. V was clipped by 5 bases and J by 4 bases, with 14 bases between them. Here the CDR3 reads CASSDSGKLTGELFF. CDR3 DNA sequence: TGTGCCAGCAGCGATAGCGGAAAACTCACCGGGGAGCTGTTTTTT.

The genes are TRBV6-1 and TRBJ2-7, with 12 nucleotides matching TRBD2. The germline CDR1 and CDR2 sequences are MNHNS and SASEGT. CDR3 size: 15 residues. V lost 7 bases to trimming and J lost 4 bases; unmatched junction nucleotides: 8. The CDR3 protein is CASMTSGSPPYEQYF. The CDR3 DNA follows: TGTGCCAGCATGACTAGCGGGAGCCCCCCTTACGAGCAGTACTTC.

This chain joins TRBV6-6 and TRBJ1-4, with D maybe TRBD1 (5 bases). Per germline, CDR1 MNHNY and CDR2 SVGAGI (reference sequence). V gave up 2 bases and J gave up 7 bases, with 11 bases separating them. This CDR3 is built from 14 residues. In DNA, the CDR3 is TGTGCCAGCAGTTACCGGCAGGGCCTTGAAAAACTGTTTTTT. The encoded protein is CASSYRQGLEKLFF.

This chain connects TRBV5-8 to TRBJ2-1, with TRBD2 matching 11 bases. CDR1 and CDR2 from the germline V gene are SGHTS and YDEGEE. There are 15 residues in the CDR3. Trimming at V came to 1 base and at J to 6 bases, leaving 3 bases not matched to a gene. Here the CDR3 reads CASSLTSGGFNEQFF. As DNA, the CDR3 is TGTGCCAGCAGCTTGACTAGCGGGGGTTTCAATGAGCAGTTCTTC.

As DNA, the CDR3 is TGTGCCAGTAGCCTGAGGGTGAATGGCCTTTGGGGCTACACCTTC. Protein: CASSLRVNGLWGYTF. The rearrangement links TRBV19 to TRBJ1-2; D is ambiguous. This CDR3 region has 15 residues. V dropped 6 bases and J dropped 8 bases, with 22 bases sitting between them. Germline loops: CDR1 LNHDA, CDR2 SQIVND (reference sequence).

This clone was recorded a few times. The genes are TRBV7-8 and TRBJ2-1; D not certain. The germline V and J ends were trimmed by 1 base and 9 bases, with 4 bases remaining between them. CDR1 and CDR2 from the germline V gene are SGHVS and FQNEAQ. The CDR3 has 11 amino acids. The CDR3 here is CASSLGFEQFF. DNA for the CDR3: TGTGCCAGCAGCTTAGGTTTTGAGCAGTTCTTC.

This rearrangement joins TRBV5-4 to TRBJ2-7; no definite D call. Germline loops: CDR1 SGHNT, CDR2 YYREEE (reference sequence). The V end was cut by 1 base, the J end by 2 bases, with 16 bases between. The CDR3 extends over 16 amino acids. The CDR3 DNA reads as TGTGCCAGCAGCTTGAGTCCTACGAAGGCAGCCTACGAGCAGTACTTC. Translation: CASSLSPTKAAYEQYF.

The chain couples TRBV7-3 to TRBJ1-1; D gene uncertain. The CDR3 covers 13 residues. Germline values: CDR1 SGHTA, CDR2 FQGTGA. V lost 2 bases, J lost 4 bases, and 8 bases lay in between. CDR3 nucleotides: TGTGCCAGCAGCTTATCTCCGGGCACTGAAGCTTTCTTT. Its translation is CASSLSPGTEAFF.

The chain combines TRBV5-5 with TRBJ2-3; TRBD2 aligns across 11 bases. Germline assignment: CDR1 SGHKS and CDR2 YYEKEE (reference sequence). V dropped 5 bases and J dropped 3; count of bases not matched to a gene: 2. The CDR3 sequence is 14 residues long. CDR3 protein: CASRPSGGTDTQYF. CDR3 coding DNA: TGTGCCAGCAGACCTAGCGGGGGGACAGATACGCAGTATTTT.